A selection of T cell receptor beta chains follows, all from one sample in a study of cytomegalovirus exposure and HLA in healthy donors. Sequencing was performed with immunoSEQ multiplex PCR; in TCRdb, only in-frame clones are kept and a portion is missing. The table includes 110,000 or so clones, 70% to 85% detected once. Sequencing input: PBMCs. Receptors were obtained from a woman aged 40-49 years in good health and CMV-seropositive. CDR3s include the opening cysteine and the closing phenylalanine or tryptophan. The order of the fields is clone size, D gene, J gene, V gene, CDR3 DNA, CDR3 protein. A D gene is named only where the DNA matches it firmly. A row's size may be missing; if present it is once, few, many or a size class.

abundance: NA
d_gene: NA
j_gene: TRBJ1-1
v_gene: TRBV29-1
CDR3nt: TGCAGCGTTGCAGGACAAATGAACACTGAAGCTTTCTTT
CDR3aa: CSVAGQMNTEAFF

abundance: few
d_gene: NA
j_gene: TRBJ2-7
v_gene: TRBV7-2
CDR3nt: TGTGCCAGCAGTCAACAGATCTACGAGCAGTACTTC
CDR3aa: CASSQQIYEQYF

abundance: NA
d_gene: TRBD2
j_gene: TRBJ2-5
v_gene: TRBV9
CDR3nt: TGTGCCAGCCAAGCGGGAGGGGCCACGCGAGAGACCCAGTACTTC
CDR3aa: CASQAGGATRETQYF

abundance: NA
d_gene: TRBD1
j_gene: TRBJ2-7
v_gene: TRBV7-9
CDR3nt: TGTGCCAGCAGCTTACCCGGACAGGGGGGGGACGAGCAGTACTTC
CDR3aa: CASSLPGQGGDEQYF

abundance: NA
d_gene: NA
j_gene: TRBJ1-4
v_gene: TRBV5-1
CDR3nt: TGCGCCAGCAGCTTTTACGGGACACCTAATGAAAAACTGTTTTTT
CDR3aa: CASSFYGTPNEKLFF

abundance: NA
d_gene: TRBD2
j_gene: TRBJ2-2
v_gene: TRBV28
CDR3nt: TGTGCCAGCAGTCTCGTACTAGCGAGCGCCGGGGAGCTGTTTTTT
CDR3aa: CASSLVLASAGELFF

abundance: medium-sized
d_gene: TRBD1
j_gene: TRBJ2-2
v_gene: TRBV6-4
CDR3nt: TGTGCCAGCAGTGACGGGGACAGCGGGGAGCTGTTTTTT
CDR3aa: CASSDGDSGELFF

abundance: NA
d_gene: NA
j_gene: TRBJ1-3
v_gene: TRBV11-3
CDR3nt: TGTGCCAGCAGCCGCGGCTCTGGAAACACCATATATTTT
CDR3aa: CASSRGSGNTIYF

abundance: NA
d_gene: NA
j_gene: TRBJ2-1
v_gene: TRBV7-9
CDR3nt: TGTGCCAGCAGCACCCCGCAGACTAGTTGGAATGAGCAGTTCTTC
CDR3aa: CASSTPQTSWNEQFF

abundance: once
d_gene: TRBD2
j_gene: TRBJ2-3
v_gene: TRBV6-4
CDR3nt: TGTGCCAGCAAACCTAGCGGAAGCACAGATACGCAGTATTTT
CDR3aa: CASKPSGSTDTQYF

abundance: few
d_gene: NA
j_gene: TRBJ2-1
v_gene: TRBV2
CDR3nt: TGTGCCAGCAGTGAAGCGGCCAGCGGACTTCAGTTCTTC
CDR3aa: CASSEAASGLQFF

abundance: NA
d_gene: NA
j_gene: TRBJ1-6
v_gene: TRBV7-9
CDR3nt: TGTGCCAGCAGCTGGGCGAGCTCCTATAATTCACCCCTCCACTTT
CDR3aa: CASSWASSYNSPLHF

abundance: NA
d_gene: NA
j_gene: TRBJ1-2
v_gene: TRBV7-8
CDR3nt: TGTGCCAGCACCGAAACTGTGACAGTTAACTATGGCTACACCTTC
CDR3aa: CASTETVTVNYGYTF

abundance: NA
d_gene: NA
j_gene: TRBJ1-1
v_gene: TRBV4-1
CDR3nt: TGCGCCAGCAGCCCGGAGCACAGGAGGGTCACTGAAGCTTTCTTT
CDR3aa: CASSPEHRRVTEAFF

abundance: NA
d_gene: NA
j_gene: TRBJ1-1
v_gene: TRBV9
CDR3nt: TGTGCCAGCAGCGTAGTTGGGTGGGGCCCTGAAGCTTTCTTT
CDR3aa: CASSVVGWGPEAFF

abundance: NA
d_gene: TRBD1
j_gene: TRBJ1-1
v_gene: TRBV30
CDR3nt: TGTGCCTGGAGTGTGGGGACAGGAAAGAATGAAGCTTTCTTT
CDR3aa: CAWSVGTGKNEAFF

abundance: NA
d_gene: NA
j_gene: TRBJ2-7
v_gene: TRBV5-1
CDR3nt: TGCGCCAGCAGCCGACCGCAGGGATTAGACTACGAGCAGTACTTC
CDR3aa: CASSRPQGLDYEQYF

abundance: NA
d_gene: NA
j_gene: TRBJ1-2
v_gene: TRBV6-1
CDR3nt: TGTGCCAGCAGTGAAGACCACAGCTACTATGGCTACACCTTC
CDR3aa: CASSEDHSYYGYTF

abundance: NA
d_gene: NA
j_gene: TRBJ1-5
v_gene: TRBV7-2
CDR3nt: TGTGCCAGCAGCTTAGTCGGGATGAATCGTCAGCCCCAGCATTTT
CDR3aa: CASSLVGMNRQPQHF

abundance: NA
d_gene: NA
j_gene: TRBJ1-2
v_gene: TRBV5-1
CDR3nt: TGCGCCAGCAGCTTGGGGCAGGAGGACTATGGCTACACCTTC
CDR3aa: CASSLGQEDYGYTF

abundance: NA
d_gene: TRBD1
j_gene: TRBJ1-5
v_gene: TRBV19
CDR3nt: TGTGCCAGTAGCAGTATATGGGCGGACAGGGGCGAGGTAGGAAGCAATCAGCCCCAGCATTTT
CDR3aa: CASSSIWADRGEVGSNQPQHF

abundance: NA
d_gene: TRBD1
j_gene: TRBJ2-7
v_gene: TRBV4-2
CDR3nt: TGTGCCAGCAGCCAAGATACGGTCGGGCAGGGGGCAAACGAGCAGTACTTC
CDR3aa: CASSQDTVGQGANEQYF

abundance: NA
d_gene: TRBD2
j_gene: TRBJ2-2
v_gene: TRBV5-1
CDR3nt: TGCGCCAGCAGCCTGCAACCAACTAGCGGGAGCTCCGGGGAGCTGTTTTTT
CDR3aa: CASSLQPTSGSSGELFF

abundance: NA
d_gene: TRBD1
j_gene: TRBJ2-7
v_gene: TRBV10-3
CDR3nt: TGTGCCATCAGAAAATACAGGGGCGAAAAGTATACTAGCTCCTACGAGCAGTACTTC
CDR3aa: CAIRKYRGEKYTSSYEQYF

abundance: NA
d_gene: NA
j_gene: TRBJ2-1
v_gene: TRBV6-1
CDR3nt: TGTGCCAGCAGTGCTTTGCGTACCGCGGGGAATGAGCAGTTCTTC
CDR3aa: CASSALRTAGNEQFF

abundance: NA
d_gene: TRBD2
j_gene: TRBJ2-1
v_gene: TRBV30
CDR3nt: TGTGCCTGGAGTGTACGTAGAGCGGGGGGCCGCGATGAGCAGTTCTTC
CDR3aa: CAWSVRRAGGRDEQFF

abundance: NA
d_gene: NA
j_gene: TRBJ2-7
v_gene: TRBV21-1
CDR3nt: TGTGCCAGCAGGAATAATCCGGGACAGCCCATCTACGAGCAGTACTTC
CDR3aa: CASRNNPGQPIYEQYF

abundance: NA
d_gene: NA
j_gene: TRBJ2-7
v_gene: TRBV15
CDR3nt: TGTGCCACCAGCAGAGATCGTAGCTACGAGCAGTACTTC
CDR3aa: CATSRDRSYEQYF

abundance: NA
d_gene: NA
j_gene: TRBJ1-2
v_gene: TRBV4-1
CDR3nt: TGCGCCAGCAGCCAAGTAGAATCGGTCCATGGCTACACCTTC
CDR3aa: CASSQVESVHGYTF

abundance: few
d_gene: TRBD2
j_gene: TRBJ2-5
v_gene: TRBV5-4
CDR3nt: TGTGCCAGCAGCTTGGTTCGAGGGACTAGCGGGGGGGGTGAGACCCAGTACTTC
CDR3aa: CASSLVRGTSGGGETQYF

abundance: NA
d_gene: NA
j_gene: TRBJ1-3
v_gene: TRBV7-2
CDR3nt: TGTGCCAGCAGCTTAGTTCTGGGGCAGCGCTCTGGAAACACCATATATTTT
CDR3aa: CASSLVLGQRSGNTIYF

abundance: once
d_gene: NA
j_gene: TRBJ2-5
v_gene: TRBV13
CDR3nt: TGTGCCAGCAGCTTAGACTATTCTCAAGAGACCCAGTACTTC
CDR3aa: CASSLDYSQETQYF

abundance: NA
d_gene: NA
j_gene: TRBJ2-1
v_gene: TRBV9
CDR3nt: TGTGCCAGCAGCGCCCGGACAGATTACAATGAGCAGTTCTTC
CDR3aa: CASSARTDYNEQFF

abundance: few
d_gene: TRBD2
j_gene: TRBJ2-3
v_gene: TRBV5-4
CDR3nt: TGTGCCAGCAGCTGGGGGGGGAGGGGTAAAGGGGATACGCAGTATTTT
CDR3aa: CASSWGGRGKGDTQYF

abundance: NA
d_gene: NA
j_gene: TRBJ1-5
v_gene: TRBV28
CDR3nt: TGTGCCAGCAGTTTATCGGTTGGGGCAGGAGATCAGCCCCAGCATTTT
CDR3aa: CASSLSVGAGDQPQHF

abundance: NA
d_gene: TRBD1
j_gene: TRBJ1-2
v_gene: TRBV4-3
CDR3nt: TGCGCCAGCAGCTACCGGGACAGGGGGCGATCGGTTGGCTACACCTTC
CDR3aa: CASSYRDRGRSVGYTF

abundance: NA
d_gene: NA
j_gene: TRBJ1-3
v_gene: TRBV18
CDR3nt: TGTGCCAGCTCACCAAACGGAGCTGGAAACACCATATATTTT
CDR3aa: CASSPNGAGNTIYF

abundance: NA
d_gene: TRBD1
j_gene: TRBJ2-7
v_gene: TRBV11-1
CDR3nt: TGTGCCAGCAGTCTAGTCCCTTTAATGGGACAGTCCTACGAGCAGTACTTC
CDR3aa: CASSLVPLMGQSYEQYF

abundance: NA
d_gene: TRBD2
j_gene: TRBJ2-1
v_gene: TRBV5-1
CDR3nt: TGCGCCAGCAGCTTTCCTATAAATCGACTAGCCCACAATGAGCAGTTCTTC
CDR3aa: CASSFPINRLAHNEQFF

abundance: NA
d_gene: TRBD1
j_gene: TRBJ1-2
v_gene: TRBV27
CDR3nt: TGTGCCAGCAGTTCCGGGACAGGGCTTTATGGCTACACCTTC
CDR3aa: CASSSGTGLYGYTF

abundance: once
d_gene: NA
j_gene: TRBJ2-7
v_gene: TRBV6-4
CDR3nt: TGTGCCAGCAGTGACTCGAAAGGACAATGGTACGAGCAGTACTTC
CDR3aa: CASSDSKGQWYEQYF

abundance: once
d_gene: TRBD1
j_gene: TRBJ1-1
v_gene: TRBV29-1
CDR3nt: TGCAGCTGCAAAGGGGGCGATGTCGCTGAAGCTTTCTTT
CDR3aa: CSCKGGDVAEAFF

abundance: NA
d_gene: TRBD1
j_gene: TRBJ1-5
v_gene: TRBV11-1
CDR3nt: TGTGCCAGCAGCTTGACAGGGGGCGGTCAGCCCCAGCATTTT
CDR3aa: CASSLTGGGQPQHF

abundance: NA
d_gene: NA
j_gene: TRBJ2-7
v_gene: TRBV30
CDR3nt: TGTGCCTGGAGCTACGGGGTGGGCAGCGAGCAGTACTTC
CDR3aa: CAWSYGVGSEQYF

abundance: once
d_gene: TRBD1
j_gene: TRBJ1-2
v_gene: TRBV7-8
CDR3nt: TGTGCCAGCAGCAATTTACAGGGGGCTGGTGGCTACACCTTC
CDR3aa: CASSNLQGAGGYTF

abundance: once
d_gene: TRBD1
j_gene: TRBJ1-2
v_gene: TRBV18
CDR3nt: TGTGCCAGCTCACCGGGACAGGGGGTTGGCTACACCTTC
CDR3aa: CASSPGQGVGYTF

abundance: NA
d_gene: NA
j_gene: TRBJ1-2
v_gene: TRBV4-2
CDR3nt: TGTGCCAGCAGCCAAGTCGACAGAAATGAAGGCTACACCTTC
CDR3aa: CASSQVDRNEGYTF

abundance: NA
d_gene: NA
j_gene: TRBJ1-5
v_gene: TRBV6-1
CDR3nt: TGTGCCAGCAGGGCCGACAGTTATCAGCCCCAGCATTTT
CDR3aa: CASRADSYQPQHF

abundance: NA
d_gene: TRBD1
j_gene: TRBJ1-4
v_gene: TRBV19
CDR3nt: TGTGCCAGTGGCAGGGGACAGGCTGGCGAAAAACTGTTTTTT
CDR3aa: CASGRGQAGEKLFF

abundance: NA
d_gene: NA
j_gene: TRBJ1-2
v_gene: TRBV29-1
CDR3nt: TGCAGCGTCGACAGCTATGGCTACACCTTC
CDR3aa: CSVDSYGYTF

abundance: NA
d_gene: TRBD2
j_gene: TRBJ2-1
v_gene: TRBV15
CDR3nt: TGTGCCACCAGTCCGGGACTAGCGGGGGCCTACAATGAGCAGTTCTTC
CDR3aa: CATSPGLAGAYNEQFF

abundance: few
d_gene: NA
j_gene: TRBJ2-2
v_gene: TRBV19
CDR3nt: TGTGCCAGTAGTTCCGGGATCCGAAGCGGGGAGCTGTTTTTT
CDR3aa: CASSSGIRSGELFF

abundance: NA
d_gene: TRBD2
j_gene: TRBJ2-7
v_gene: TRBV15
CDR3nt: TGTGCCACCAGCGGAGGGACTAGCGGATTCTACGAGCAGTACTTC
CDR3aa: CATSGGTSGFYEQYF

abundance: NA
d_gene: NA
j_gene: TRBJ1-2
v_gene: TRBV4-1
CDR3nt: TGCGCCAGCAGCTCTCAGGGTTTAGACTATGGCTACACCTTC
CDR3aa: CASSSQGLDYGYTF

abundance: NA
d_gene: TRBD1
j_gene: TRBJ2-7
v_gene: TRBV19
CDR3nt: TGTGCCAGCGGGGACAGAAGCTCCTACGAGCAGTACTTC
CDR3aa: CASGDRSSYEQYF

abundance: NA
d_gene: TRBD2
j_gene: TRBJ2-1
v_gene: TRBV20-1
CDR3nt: TGCAGTGCTCTACTAGCGGGAGCCCAGTTCTTC
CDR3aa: CSALLAGAQFF